One TCR beta chain is described in this entry. The target antigen is unknown. Trimming pared 9 bases from V and 1 base from J, leaving 18 bases between. CDR3 size: 15 residues. Germline CDR1 ENHRY, CDR2 SYGVKD. This sample stems from a study of T cell repertoires in cytomegalovirus infection. Across the whole study: Well-studied HLA-B-restricted epitopes and recently identified HLA-C-restricted epitopes of CMV were both used in the study. Matching HLA type, along with CMV infection, was indicated by public TCR beta signatures.

TCRdb fed the reads into MiXCR, producing one record per CDR3 protein. This table has around 300,000 distinct CDR3 sequences, more than 20% appearing once. This sequence was found in a human donor in good health (CMV status not recorded). Some clones in this sample may be carry-over from other donors' samples. The V call is TRBV10-3, the J call TRBJ1-1; no clear D gene. The material sequenced was cultured PBMCs, taken from culture after CMV antigen stimulation. CDR3 sequence: CAINEGPGENTEAFF. DNA of the CDR3: TGTGCCATTAACGAGGGCCCAGGAGAGAACACTGAAGCTTTCTTT.